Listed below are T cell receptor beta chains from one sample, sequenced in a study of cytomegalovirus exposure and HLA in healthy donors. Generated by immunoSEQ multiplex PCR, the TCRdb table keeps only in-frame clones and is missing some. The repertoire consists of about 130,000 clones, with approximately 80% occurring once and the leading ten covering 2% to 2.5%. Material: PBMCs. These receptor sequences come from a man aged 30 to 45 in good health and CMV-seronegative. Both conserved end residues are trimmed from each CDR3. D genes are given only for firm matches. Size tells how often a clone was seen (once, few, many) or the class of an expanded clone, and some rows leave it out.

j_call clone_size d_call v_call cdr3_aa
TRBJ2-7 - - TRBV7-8 ASSPFQGRAHEQY
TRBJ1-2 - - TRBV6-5 ASRQINYGYT
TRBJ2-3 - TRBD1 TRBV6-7 DSSYSDRVGYTQY
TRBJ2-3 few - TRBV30 AWSVRRADTQY
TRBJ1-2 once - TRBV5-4 ASSLQGVGYGYT
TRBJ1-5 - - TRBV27 ASSSTGTGNQPQH
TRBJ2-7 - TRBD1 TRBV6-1 ASGRRDSSYEQY
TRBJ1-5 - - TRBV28 ASSLGLGQYSNQPQH
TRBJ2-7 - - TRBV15 ATSRDPGPYYEQY
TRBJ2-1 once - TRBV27 ASSLSGVSYNEQF
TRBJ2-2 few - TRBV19 ASSRTQGTGELF
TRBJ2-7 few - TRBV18 ASSPSGTGGEQY
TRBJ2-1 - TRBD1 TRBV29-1 SVEGDRQF
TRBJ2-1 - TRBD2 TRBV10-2 ASRPAGGPGGEQF
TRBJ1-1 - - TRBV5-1 ASSFAGLDTEAF
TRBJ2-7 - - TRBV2 ASSPDSFSNYEQY
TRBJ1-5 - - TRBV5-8 ASSLAQGGWQPQH
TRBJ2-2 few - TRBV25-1 ASSDGYSAIDGELF
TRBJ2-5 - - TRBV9 ASSVDRLGETQY
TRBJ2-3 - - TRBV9 ASGRAGLTDTQY
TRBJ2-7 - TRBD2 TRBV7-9 ASSPPGRAQDEQY
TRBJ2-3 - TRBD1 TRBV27 ASSLTQGADTQY
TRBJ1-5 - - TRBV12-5 ASGFRRNQPQH
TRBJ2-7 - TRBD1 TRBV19 ASSIRGQGGYEQY
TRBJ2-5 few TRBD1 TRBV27 ASSDRGGETQY
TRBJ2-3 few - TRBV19 ASSPVAATSTDTQY
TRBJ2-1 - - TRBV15 ATSRDRSLYNEQF
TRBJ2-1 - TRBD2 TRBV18 ASSPGLYNEQF
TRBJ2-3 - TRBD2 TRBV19 ASSISSGRITDTQY
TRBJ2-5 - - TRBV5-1 ASSPRWGGEQEQY
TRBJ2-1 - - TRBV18 ASSPQPRRGWDNEQF
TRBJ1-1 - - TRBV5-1 ASRLGTGNTEAF
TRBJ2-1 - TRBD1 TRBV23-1 ASSQSMTGFNEQF
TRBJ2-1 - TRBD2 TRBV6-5 ASSSGLAGVLEQF
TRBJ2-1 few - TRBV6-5 ASRVGKDNEQF
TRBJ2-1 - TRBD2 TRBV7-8 ASSSQASGNYNEQF
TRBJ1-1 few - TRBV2 ASNRDLVYTEAF
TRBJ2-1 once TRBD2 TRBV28 ASSRTSGRAYNEQF
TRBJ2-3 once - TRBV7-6 ASSTIGGGTDTQY
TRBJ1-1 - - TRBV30 AWSNLRGGNTEAF
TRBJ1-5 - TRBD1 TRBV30 AWSTGVQPQH
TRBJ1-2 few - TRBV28 ASSPHRSGGYT